This record looks at one T cell receptor (beta chain) sequence and its context. The sample belongs to a study of blood T cell repertoires in COVID-19. Assay used: immunoSEQ multiplex PCR; TCRdb lists only in-frame clones, some missing. The sample lists about 380,000 clones, roughly 85% occurring once. This sequence was found in a woman aged 18-30 years with acute or convalescent COVID-19. Sequences were obtained from peripheral blood.

CDR3 sequence reads: CASSWGPRGNTEAFF. The CDR3, as DNA: TGTGCCAGCAGCTGGGGGCCTCGGGGAAACACTGAAGCTTTCTTT. This chain joins TRBV5-8 and TRBJ1-1; D possibly corresponds to TRBD1 (6 bases). The CDR3 loop spans 15 amino acids. CDR1 and CDR2 from the germline V gene are SGHTS and YDEGEE. V was pared by 3 bases and J by 2 bases, with 14 bases between.